The 14 T cell receptor beta chains presented below share a single source sample, sequenced in a study of radiotherapy plus CTLA-4 blockade in lung cancer. Data came from immunoSEQ multiplex PCR; TCRdb stores just in-frame clones and leaves some out. The table includes more than 9,500 clones, around 84% detected once. The sample consisted of peripheral blood, taken from a patient treated with radiotherapy plus ipilimumab. These receptors were taken from a human donor with non-small cell lung cancer that progressed on radiotherapy plus ipilimumab.

V usage is TRBV6-4 and J usage is TRBJ1-1; D perhaps matches TRBD1 (5 bases). The CDR3 loop spans 12 amino acids. The V and J ends lost 2 bases and 10 bases respectively, with 11 bases between them. Germline V lookup: CDR1 MRHNA, CDR2 SNTAGT. In DNA, the CDR3 is TGTGCCAGCAGTGACCCTCAGGGCCCAGCTTTCTTT. Translating gives CASSDPQGPAFF.

The V call is TRBV19, the J call TRBJ1-1, with a weak D call TRBD1 (6 bases). V lost 9 bases and J lost 0, with 14 bases in between. The CDR3 covers 14 residues. Germline assignment: CDR1 LNHDA and CDR2 SQIVND (reference sequence). The CDR3 coding sequence is TGTGCCAGCGGAAAGGGGGTAATGAACACTGAAGCTTTCTTT. Amino acids: CASGKGVMNTEAFF.

This clone was counted between two and nine times. The chain employs TRBV2 and TRBJ1-1; 7 nucleotides line up with TRBD1. V was clipped by 6 bases and J by 5 bases; unmatched bases: 9. The germline V gene encodes CDR1 SNHLY and CDR2 FYNNEI. The CDR3 spans 14 residues. CDR3 residues: CASSPSGQLTEAFF. CDR3 DNA: TGTGCCAGCAGCCCATCGGGACAGCTGACTGAAGCTTTCTTT.

The chain has TRBV9 and TRBJ2-7, with TRBD2 matching 13 bases. V trimming: 3 bases; J trimming: 6 bases; junction bases outside the gene matches: 6. The germline gives CDR1 SGDLS, CDR2 YYNGEE. CDR3 size: 15 residues. The DNA of the CDR3 is TGTGCCAGCAGCGGCACTAGCGGGGGGGCCACCGAGCAGTACTTC. Protein: CASSGTSGGATEQYF. Full variable domain (missing parts from reference TRBV9 and TRBJ2-7): DSGVTQTPKHLITATGQRVTLRCSPRSGDLSVYWYQQSLDQGLQFLIQYYNGEERAKGNILERFSAQQFPDLHSELNLSSLELGDSALYFCASSGTSGGATEQYFGPGTRLTVT.

This chain joins TRBV4-1 and TRBJ2-1, with D tentatively TRBD1 or TRBD2 (5 bases each). Per the germline V gene, CDR1 is MGHRA and CDR2 is YSYEKL. This CDR3 region has 16 residues. V lost 4 bases and J 4 bases, leaving 17 bases between the germline ends. CDR3 coding DNA: TGCGCCAGCAGCCCCAGGGACGGCCCCCCGTACAATGAGCAGTTCTTC. This translates into CASSPRDGPPYNEQFF.

In its sample, this clone was seen a few times. The chain links TRBV5-1 to TRBJ1-2; the D gene is possibly TRBD1 (6 bases). The CDR3 length is 13 residues. Trimming stripped 4 bases from V and 4 bases from J, with 11 bases between. From germline, CDR1 is SGHRS and CDR2 YFSETQ. The CDR3 bases are TGCGCCAGCAGCGAGGAGGGGGGCTATGGCTACACCTTC. Translating gives CASSEEGGYGYTF.

The chain joins TRBV19 to TRBJ2-3; 12 bases agree with TRBD1. CDR3 length: 18 amino acids. The J segment lost 5 bases and the V segment lost 5 bases, leaving 14 bases of the junction unmatched. Germline V gene sequence: CDR1 LNHDA, CDR2 SQIVND (reference sequence). CDR3: CASSEPRDRGRGRDTQYF. CDR3 nucleotides: TGTGCCAGTAGTGAACCTCGGGACAGGGGGCGCGGTAGAGATACGCAGTATTTT.

V is TRBV19 and J is TRBJ1-5, with a tentative D call TRBD1 (5 bases). This CDR3 is 20 amino acids long. V was trimmed by 4 bases and J by 7 bases, leaving 32 bases between them. CDR1 is LNHDA, CDR2 SQIVND, per germline (reference sequence). The CDR3 bases are TGTGCCAGTAGTAGCTGGGACGCTACCCGGCAATATGGGCCCGAGCAGCCCCAGCATTTT. This sequence encodes CASSSWDATRQYGPEQPQHF.

The chain combines TRBV7-8 with TRBJ2-6; tentative D call: TRBD1 (5 bases). Germline lookup yields CDR1 SGHVS and CDR2 FQNEAQ. This CDR3 region has 16 residues. Between the trimmed V and J ends, which lost 0 bases and 4 bases, there was a span of 10 bases. CDR3 nucleotides: TGTGCCAGCAGCTTAGCAGGGGCGTACGGGGCCAACGTCCTGACTTTC. Its protein product is CASSLAGAYGANVLTF.

About this clone: At one boundary the junction diverges from the germline segment, which might be a read error. The chain links TRBV10-2 to TRBJ2-7, with D possibly TRBD2 on 6 matching bases. Germline CDR1 is WSHSY and CDR2 is SAAADI. The CDR3 runs to 15 residues. The CDR3 spells CASREWRGRSYEQYF. As DNA, the CDR3 is TGCGCCAGCAGGGAGTGGAGGGGCAGGTCCTACGAGCAGTACTTC.

This sequence joins TRBV6-5 and TRBJ1-2; 7 bases fit TRBD1. Germline CDR1 reads MNHEY; CDR2 reads SVGAGI. Trimming cost V 6 bases and J 6 bases; bases outside gene matches: 13. The CDR3 runs 15 residues. The CDR3 coding sequence is TGTGCCAGCAGGGCCCCCGGGACAGTTTCCAATGGCTACACCTTC. Protein: CASRAPGTVSNGYTF.

This chain joins TRBV6-1 and TRBJ2-2, with no clear D. In germline, CDR1 is MNHNS, CDR2 SASEGT. V was pared by 0 bases and J by 8 bases, with 7 bases between. This CDR3 is 13 amino acids long. The DNA for the CDR3 is TGTGCCAGCAGTGAAGCGTTCCGGGGGGAGCTGTTTTTT. Protein: CASSEAFRGELFF.

This clone came up a few times. The V gene is TRBV6-1, the J gene TRBJ2-7; D not resolved. Trimming left V 4 bases short and J 6 bases short, with 10 bases between. CDR1 MNHNS and CDR2 SASEGT come from the germline V gene. The CDR3 loop spans 12 amino acids. The CDR3 DNA follows: TGTGCCAGCAGTGCCGAGGTGGGCGAGCAGTACTTC. Its protein is CASSAEVGEQYF.

This clone was observed a handful of times. This chain connects TRBV2 to TRBJ1-1; perhaps TRBD1 as D (5 bases). CDR1 SNHLY and CDR2 FYNNEI come from the germline V gene. This CDR3 region has 13 residues. The V gene lost 4 bases and the J gene lost 11 bases, with 17 bases spanning the gap. The DNA for the CDR3 is TGTGCCAGCAGTGCGACAGCCACCATAGTCGCTTTCTTT. Translated: CASSATATIVAFF.